Below, one T cell receptor beta chain is given with its context. TCRdb keeps only in-frame clones here, not all; method: immunoSEQ multiplex PCR. This table holds about 50,000 clones, about 94% found once. This sample was included in a study of T cell changes during pregnancy in multiple sclerosis. The origin of this receptor is a female donor with multiple sclerosis, enrolled in a pregnancy study. Sequencing was performed on CD4+ T cells from peripheral blood mononuclear cells, taken after pregnancy.

The CDR3 coding sequence is TGTGCCAGTAGTATAGCGGGGGCAGATACGCAGTATTTT. It yields the protein CASSIAGADTQYF. V usage is TRBV19 and J usage is TRBJ2-3; a possible D gene is TRBD2 (6 bases). The V end lost 1 base, the J end lost 4 bases, and 6 bases lay between the germline ends. The CDR3 extends over 13 amino acids. The V gene's germline CDR1 is LNHDA and CDR2 SQIVND (reference sequence).